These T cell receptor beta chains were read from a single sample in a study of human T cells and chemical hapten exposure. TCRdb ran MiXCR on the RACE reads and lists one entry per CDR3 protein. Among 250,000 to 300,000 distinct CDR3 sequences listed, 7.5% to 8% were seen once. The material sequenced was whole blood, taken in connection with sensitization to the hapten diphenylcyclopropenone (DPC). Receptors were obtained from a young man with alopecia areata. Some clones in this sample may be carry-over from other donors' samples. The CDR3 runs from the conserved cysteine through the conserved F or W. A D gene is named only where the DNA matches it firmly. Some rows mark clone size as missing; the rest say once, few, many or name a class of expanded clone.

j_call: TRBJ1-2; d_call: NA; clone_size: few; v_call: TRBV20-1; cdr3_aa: CSAKGTSRTYGYTF; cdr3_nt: TGCAGTGCTAAGGGTACCTCCAGGACCTATGGCTACACCTTC
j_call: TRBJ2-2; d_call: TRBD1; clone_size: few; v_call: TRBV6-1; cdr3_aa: CASSEGTGRNTGELFF; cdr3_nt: TGTGCCAGCAGTGAAGGGACAGGAAGAAACACCGGGGAGCTGTTTTTT
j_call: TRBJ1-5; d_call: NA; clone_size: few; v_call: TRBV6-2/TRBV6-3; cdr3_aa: CASSTGKLLESNQPQHF; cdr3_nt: TGTGCCAGCAGTACGGGGAAGCTCCTGGAAAGCAATCAGCCCCAGCATTTT
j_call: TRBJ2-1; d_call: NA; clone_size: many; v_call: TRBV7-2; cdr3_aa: CASSSIRGGNEQFF; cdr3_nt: TGTGCCAGCAGCTCAATCAGGGGAGGCAATGAGCAGTTCTTC
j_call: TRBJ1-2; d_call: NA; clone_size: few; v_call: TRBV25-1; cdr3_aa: CASTEQGGGYTF; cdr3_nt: TGTGCCAGCACCGAACAAGGCGGGGGCTACACCTTC
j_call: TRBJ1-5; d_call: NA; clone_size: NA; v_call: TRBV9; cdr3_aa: CASSVEQGGQPQHF; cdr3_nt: TGTGCCAGCAGCGTAGAACAGGGAGGACAGCCCCAGCATTTT
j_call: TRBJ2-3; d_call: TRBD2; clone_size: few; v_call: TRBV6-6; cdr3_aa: CASSFPLAGGFYTQYF; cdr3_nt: TGTGCCAGCAGTTTCCCTTTAGCGGGGGGTTTCTATACGCAGTATTTT
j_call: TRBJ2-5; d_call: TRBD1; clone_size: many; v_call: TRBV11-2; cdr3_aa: CASSWDRETQYF; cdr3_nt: TGTGCCAGCAGTTGGGACAGAGAGACCCAGTACTTC
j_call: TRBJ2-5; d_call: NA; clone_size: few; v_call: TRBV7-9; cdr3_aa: CASSETGWQETQYF; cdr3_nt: TGTGCCAGCAGTGAAACAGGGTGGCAAGAGACCCAGTACTTC
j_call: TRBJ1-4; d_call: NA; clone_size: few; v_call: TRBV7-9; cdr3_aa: CASSSQRVMGVHEKLFF; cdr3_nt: TGTGCCAGCAGTTCCCAGAGAGTTATGGGGGTTCATGAAAAACTGTTTTTT
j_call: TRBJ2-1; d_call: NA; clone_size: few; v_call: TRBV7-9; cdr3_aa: CASSLAYGSLSSYNEQFF; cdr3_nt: TGTGCCAGCAGCTTAGCCTACGGGTCTCTCAGCTCCTACAATGAGCAGTTCTTC
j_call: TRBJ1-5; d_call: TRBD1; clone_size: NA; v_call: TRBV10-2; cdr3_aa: CASSGQGGFYSNQPQHF; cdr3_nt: TGCGCCAGCAGTGGACAGGGGGGGTTTTATAGCAATCAGCCCCAGCATTTT
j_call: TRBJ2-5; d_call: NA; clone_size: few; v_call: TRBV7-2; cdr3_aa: CASSLVGRRQETQYF; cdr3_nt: TGTGCCAGCAGCTTAGTCGGGCGGAGGCAAGAGACCCAGTACTTC
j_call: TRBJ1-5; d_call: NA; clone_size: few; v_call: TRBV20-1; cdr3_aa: CSALSGTANQPQHF; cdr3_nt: TGCAGTGCCCTGTCCGGGACGGCCAATCAGCCCCAGCATTTT
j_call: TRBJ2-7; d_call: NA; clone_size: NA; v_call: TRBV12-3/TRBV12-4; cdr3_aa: CASSLLAPTLREQYF; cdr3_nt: TGTGCCAGCAGTTTACTGGCACCGACCCTTCGGGAGCAGTACTTC
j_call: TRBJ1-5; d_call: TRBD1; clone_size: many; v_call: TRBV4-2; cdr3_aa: CASSAGQGGQPQHF; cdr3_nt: TGTGCCAGCAGCGCGGGACAGGGAGGTCAGCCCCAGCATTTT
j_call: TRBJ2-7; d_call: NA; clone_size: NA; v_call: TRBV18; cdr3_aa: CASSPREHSSYEQYF; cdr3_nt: TGTGCCAGCTCACCACGAGAACATTCCTCCTACGAGCAGTACTTC
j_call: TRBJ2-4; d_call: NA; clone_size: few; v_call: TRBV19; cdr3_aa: CASSSLGWLAKNIQYF; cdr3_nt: TGTGCCAGTAGCTCCCTCGGTTGGCTAGCCAAAAACATTCAGTACTTC
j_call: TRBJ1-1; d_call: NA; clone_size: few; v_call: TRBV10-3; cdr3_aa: CAIRGWQGITEAFF; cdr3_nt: TGTGCCATCAGGGGTTGGCAGGGGATCACTGAAGCTTTCTTT
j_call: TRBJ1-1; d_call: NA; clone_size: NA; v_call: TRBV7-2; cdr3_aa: CASSLWTMNTEAFF; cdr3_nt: TGTGCCAGCAGCTTGTGGACTATGAACACTGAAGCTTTCTTT
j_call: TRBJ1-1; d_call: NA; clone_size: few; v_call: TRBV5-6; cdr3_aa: CASSLGQLVLGTEAFF; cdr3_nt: TGTGCCAGCAGCTTGGGACAGCTAGTCCTGGGGACTGAAGCTTTCTTT
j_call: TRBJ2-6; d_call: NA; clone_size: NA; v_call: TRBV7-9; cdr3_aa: CASSQRDTFSGANVLTF; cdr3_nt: TGTGCCAGCAGCCAACGGGACACATTCTCTGGGGCCAACGTCCTGACTTTC
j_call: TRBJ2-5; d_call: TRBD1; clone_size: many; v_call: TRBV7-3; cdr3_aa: CASSQGVQETQYF; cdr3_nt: TGTGCCAGCAGTCAGGGGGTCCAAGAGACCCAGTACTTC
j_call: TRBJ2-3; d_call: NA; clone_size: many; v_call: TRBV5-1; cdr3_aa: CASSFDTDTQYF; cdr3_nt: TGCGCCAGCAGCTTCGACACAGATACGCAGTATTTT
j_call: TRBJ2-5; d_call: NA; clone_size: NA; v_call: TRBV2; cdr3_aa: CASSEAGGRQETQYF; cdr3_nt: TGTGCCAGCAGTGAAGCGGGAGGACGCCAAGAGACCCAGTACTTC
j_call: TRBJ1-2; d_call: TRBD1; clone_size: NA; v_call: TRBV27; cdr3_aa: CASSFIPSQGGGGYTF; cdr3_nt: TGTGCCAGCAGTTTTATCCCCTCCCAGGGGGGAGGGGGCTACACCTTC
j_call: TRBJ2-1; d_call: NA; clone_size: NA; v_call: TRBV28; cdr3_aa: CASSTWGGKHEQFF; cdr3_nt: TGTGCCAGCAGTACCTGGGGGGGCAAGCATGAGCAGTTCTTC
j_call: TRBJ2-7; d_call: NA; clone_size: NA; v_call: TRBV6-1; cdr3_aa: CAGRLGAGFFQEQYF; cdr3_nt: TGTGCCGGCCGGTTGGGAGCAGGATTTTTTCAGGAGCAGTACTTC
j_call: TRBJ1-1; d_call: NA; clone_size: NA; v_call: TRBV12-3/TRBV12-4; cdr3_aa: CASSHKGTLNTEAFF; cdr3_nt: TGTGCCAGCAGTCATAAGGGGACGCTGAACACTGAAGCTTTCTTT
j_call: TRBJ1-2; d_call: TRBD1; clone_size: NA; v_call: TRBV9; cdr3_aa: CASSVVGTGRMGYGYTF; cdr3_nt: TGTGCCAGCAGCGTAGTGGGGACAGGACGCATGGGATATGGCTACACCTTC
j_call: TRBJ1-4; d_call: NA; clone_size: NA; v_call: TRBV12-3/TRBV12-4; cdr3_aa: CASSFWGDGEKLFF; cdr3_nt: TGTGCCAGCAGTTTTTGGGGGGATGGCGAAAAACTGTTTTTT
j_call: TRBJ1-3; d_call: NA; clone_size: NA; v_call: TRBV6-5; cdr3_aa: CASSYSMRESAGNTIYF; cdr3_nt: TGTGCCAGCAGTTACTCGATGAGGGAGAGTGCTGGAAACACCATATATTTT
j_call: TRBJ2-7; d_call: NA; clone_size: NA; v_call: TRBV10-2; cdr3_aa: CASSELVPRSSYEQYF; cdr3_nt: TGCGCCAGCAGTGAGTTGGTTCCCAGGAGCTCCTACGAGCAGTACTTC
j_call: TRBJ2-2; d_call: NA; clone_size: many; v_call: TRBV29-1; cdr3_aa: CSVDPDTNPNTGELFF; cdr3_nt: TGCAGCGTTGACCCAGACACAAATCCGAACACCGGGGAGCTGTTTTTT
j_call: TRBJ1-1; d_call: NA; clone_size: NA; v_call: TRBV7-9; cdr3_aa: CASSFGRVEAFF; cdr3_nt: TGTGCCAGCAGCTTCGGACGGGTTGAAGCTTTCTTT
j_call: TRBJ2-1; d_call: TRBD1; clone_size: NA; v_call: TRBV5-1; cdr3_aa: CASSLGQGAWEQFF; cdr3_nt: TGCGCCAGCAGCTTAGGACAGGGGGCATGGGAGCAGTTCTTC
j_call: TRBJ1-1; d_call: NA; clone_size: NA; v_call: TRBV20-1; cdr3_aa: CSARDNFDTEAFF; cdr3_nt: TGCAGTGCTAGAGACAACTTCGACACTGAAGCTTTCTTT
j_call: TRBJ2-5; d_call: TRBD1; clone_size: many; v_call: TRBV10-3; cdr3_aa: CAVGGPTGAETQYF; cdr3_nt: TGTGCCGTAGGAGGGCCGACAGGGGCAGAGACCCAGTACTTC
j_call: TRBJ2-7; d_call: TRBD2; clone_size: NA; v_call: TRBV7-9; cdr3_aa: CASSDLGLAGVPYEQYF; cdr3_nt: TGTGCCAGCAGCGATCTGGGACTAGCGGGGGTTCCCTACGAGCAGTACTTC
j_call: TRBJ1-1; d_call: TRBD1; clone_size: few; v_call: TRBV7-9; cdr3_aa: CASSLVGQGAVNTEAFF; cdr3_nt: TGTGCCAGCAGCTTAGTAGGACAGGGGGCGGTGAACACTGAAGCTTTCTTT
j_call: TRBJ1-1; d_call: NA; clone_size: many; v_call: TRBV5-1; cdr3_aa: CASSLATEGEAFF; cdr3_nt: TGCGCCAGCAGCTTGGCGACGGAAGGTGAAGCTTTCTTT
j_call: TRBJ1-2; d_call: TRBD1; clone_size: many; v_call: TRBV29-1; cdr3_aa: CSATPGQGIYGYTF; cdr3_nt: TGCAGCGCCACACCGGGACAGGGGATCTATGGCTACACCTTC
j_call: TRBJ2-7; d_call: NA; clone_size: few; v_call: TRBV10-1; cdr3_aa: CASSESGSSYEQYF; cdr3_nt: TGCGCCAGCAGTGAGTCGGGTTCCTCCTACGAGCAGTACTTC
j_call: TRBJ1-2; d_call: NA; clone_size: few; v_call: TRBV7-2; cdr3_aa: CASSLETSWAGYTF; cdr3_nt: TGTGCCAGCAGCTTAGAAACCTCCTGGGCTGGCTACACCTTC
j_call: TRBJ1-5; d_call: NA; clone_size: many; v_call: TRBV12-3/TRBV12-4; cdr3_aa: CASSEQVNQPQHF; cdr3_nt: TGTGCCAGCAGCGAACAGGTTAATCAGCCCCAGCATTTT
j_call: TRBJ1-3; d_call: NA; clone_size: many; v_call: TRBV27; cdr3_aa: CASSLAPSGNTIYF; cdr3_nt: TGTGCCAGCAGTTTAGCTCCCTCTGGAAACACCATATATTTT
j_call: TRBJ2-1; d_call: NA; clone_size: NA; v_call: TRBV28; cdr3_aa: CASSRGLGQFF; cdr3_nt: TGTGCCAGCAGTCGGGGACTTGGGCAGTTCTTC
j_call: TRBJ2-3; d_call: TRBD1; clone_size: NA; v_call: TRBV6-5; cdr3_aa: CASSRFAGTGYGTDTQYF; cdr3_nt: TGTGCCAGCAGTCGATTTGCCGGGACAGGCTACGGCACAGATACGCAGTATTTT
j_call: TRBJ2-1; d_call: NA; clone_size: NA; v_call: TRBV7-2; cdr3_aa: CASSLGLVHEQFF; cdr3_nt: TGTGCCAGCAGCTTAGGACTAGTCCATGAGCAGTTCTTC
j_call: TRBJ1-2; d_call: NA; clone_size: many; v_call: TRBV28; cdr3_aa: CASSQGSTNYGYTF; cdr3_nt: TGTGCCAGCAGCCAGGGGTCTACGAACTATGGCTACACCTTC
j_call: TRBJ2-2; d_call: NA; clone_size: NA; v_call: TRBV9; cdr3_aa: CASSSRGGNTGELFF; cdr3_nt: TGTGCCAGCAGCTCCCGAGGGGGGAACACCGGGGAGCTGTTTTTT
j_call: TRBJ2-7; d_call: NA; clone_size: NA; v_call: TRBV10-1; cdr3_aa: CASSEKGHEQYF; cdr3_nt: TGCGCCAGCAGTGAAAAGGGCCACGAGCAGTACTTC
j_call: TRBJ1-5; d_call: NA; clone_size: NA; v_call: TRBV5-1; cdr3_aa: CASSLDSVREDLSNQPQHF; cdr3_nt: TGCGCCAGCAGCTTGGATTCTGTGCGAGAGGACCTTAGCAATCAGCCCCAGCATTTT